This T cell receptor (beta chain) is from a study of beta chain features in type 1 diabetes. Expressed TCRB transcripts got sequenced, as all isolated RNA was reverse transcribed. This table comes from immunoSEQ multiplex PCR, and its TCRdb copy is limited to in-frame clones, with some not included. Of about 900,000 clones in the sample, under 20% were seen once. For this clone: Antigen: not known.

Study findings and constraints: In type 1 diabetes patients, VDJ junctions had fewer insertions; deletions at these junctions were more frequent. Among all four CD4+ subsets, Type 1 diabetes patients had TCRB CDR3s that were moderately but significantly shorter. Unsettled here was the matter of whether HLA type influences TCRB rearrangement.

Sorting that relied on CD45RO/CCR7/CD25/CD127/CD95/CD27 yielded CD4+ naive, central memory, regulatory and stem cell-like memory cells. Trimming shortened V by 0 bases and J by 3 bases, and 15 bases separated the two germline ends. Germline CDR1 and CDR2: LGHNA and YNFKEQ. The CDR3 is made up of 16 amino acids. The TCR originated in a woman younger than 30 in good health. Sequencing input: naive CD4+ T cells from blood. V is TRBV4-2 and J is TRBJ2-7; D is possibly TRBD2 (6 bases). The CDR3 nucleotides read TGTGCCAGCAGCCAAGATCTGTCTAGCGAAATCTACGAGCAGTACTTC. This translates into CASSQDLSSEIYEQYF.